One and the same sample provided the 27 T cell receptor beta chains below, sequenced in a study of blood T cell repertoires in COVID-19. The method was immunoSEQ multiplex PCR; TCRdb's version includes in-frame clones alone and lacks a portion of them. This table holds some 320,000 clones, almost 85% found once. Material: peripheral blood. Receptors originate from a human donor in a cohort sampled during active COVID-19.

This clone has only one observation. The gene calls are TRBV3-1 (or the pseudogene TRBV3-2) and TRBJ1-6; 10 bases map to TRBD1. There are 16 residues in the CDR3. After removal of 1 base from V and 13 bases from J, the junction contained 10 bases not matched to a gene. Per germline, CDR1 LGHDT and CDR2 YNNKEL (reference sequence). The CDR3 region is CASSQAAGTGVDPLHF. CDR3 bases: TGTGCCAGCAGCCAAGCCGCCGGGACAGGGGTTGATCCCCTCCACTTT.

This rearrangement joins TRBV5-1 to TRBJ2-1, with TRBD2 matching 10 bases. Germline V lookup: CDR1 SGHRS, CDR2 YFSETQ. The CDR3 length is 16 residues. Unmatched junction bases numbered 7, after V lost 5 bases and J lost 2 bases. CDR3 protein: CASSYILAGAYNEQFF. The DNA of the CDR3 is TGCGCCAGCAGTTATATCCTAGCGGGGGCCTACAATGAGCAGTTCTTC.

V and J are TRBV5-1 and TRBJ1-1; weak D call: TRBD1 (6 bases). The V gene's germline CDR1 is SGHRS and CDR2 YFSETQ. This CDR3 has 15 residues. V gave up 0 bases and J gave up 1 base, with 10 bases separating them. The CDR3 here is CASSLALTGNTEAFF. CDR3 nucleotide sequence: TGCGCCAGCAGCTTGGCGCTGACAGGGAACACTGAAGCTTTCTTT.

This rearrangement joins TRBV24-1 to TRBJ1-2; TRBD1 might be the D (6 bases). There are 19 residues in the CDR3. CDR1 and CDR2 from the germline V gene are KGHDR and SFDVKD. V was cut by 3 bases and J by 3 bases, with 25 bases left in between. This CDR3 is CATSDPSTSPGVEDYGYTF. In DNA form, the CDR3 reads TGTGCCACCAGTGATCCCTCCACCAGTCCAGGGGTAGAGGACTATGGCTACACCTTC.

V and J are TRBV9 and TRBJ1-4; D is possibly TRBD1 (6 bases). With 3 bases removed from V and 5 bases from J, the gap between germline ends came to 20 bases. The CDR3 spans 17 residues. In germline, CDR1 is SGDLS, CDR2 YYNGEE. As DNA, the CDR3 is TGTGCCAGCAGCGCGCCAGGGGCTGGAGACCCGAATGAAAAACTGTTTTTT. It yields the protein CASSAPGAGDPNEKLFF.

In this sample, this clone turned up a few times. The chain is built from TRBV7-3 and TRBJ2-6; 8 bases match TRBD2. The germline V gene has CDR1 SGHTA and CDR2 FQGTGA. The length of the CDR3 is 17 residues. The J segment lost 4 bases and the V segment lost 4 bases, leaving 9 bases of the junction unmatched. The CDR3 spells CASSSPAGAGGANVLTF. Here the CDR3 DNA reads TGTGCCAGCAGCTCCCCAGCGGGGGCCGGCGGGGCCAACGTCCTGACTTTC.

On this clone: The same CDR3 also results from other DNA sequences found in this sample. The chain uses TRBV19 and TRBJ2-3, with D possibly matching TRBD2 (6 bases). Looked up from germline, CDR1 is LNHDA and CDR2 is SQIVND (reference sequence). The length of the CDR3 is 13 residues. Trimming took 4 bases from V and 4 from J, leaving 9 bases between them. The DNA of the CDR3 is TGTGCCAGTAGTAGGGGACTCGCAGATACGCAGTATTTT. Encoded protein: CASSRGLADTQYF.

The J gene is TRBJ2-6, the V gene TRBV28; tentatively, D is TRBD1 (7 bases). The germline V and J ends were trimmed by 7 bases and 0 bases, with 13 bases remaining between them. CDR1 MDHEN and CDR2 SYDVKM come from the germline V gene. CDR3 length: 16 amino acids. The CDR3 DNA is TGTGCCAGCACGCAGGGGGGACTCTCTGGGGCCAACGTCCTGACTTTC. Encoded protein: CASTQGGLSGANVLTF.

The chain is built from TRBV3-1 (or the pseudogene TRBV3-2) and TRBJ2-7; possible D gene TRBD1, 5 bases. Trimming removed 1 base at V and 3 bases at J, with 13 bases between. CDR3 size: 15 residues. CDR1 is LGHDT and CDR2 is YNNKEL in the germline V gene (reference sequence). The CDR3 DNA sequence: TGTGCCAGCAGCCAAGTCGATCAGGGCGTCTACGAGCAGTACTTC. As protein: CASSQVDQGVYEQYF.

The chain couples TRBV19 to TRBJ1-6, with 9 bases matching TRBD1. Looked up from germline, CDR1 is LNHDA and CDR2 is SQIVND (reference sequence). The CDR3 consists of 14 residues. The V and J ends lost 7 bases and 5 bases, in that order; junction bases with no gene match: 3. CDR3 DNA: TGTGCCAGTACGCGGGACAGGGATAATTCACCCCTCCACTTT. Amino acids: CASTRDRDNSPLHF.

This clone has just a few counts. The chain joins TRBV3-1 (or the pseudogene TRBV3-2) to TRBJ2-1; 8 nucleotides agree with TRBD1. With 3 bases clipped from V and 1 base from J, the junction kept 2 bases outside the gene matches. Germline lookup yields CDR1 LGHDT and CDR2 YNNKEL (reference sequence). There are 15 residues in the CDR3. The CDR3 nucleotides read TGTGCCAGCAGCCAGTGGACAGGGTCCTACAATGAGCAGTTCTTC. It yields the protein CASSQWTGSYNEQFF.

The CDR3 spells CASRQGSGELFF. The DNA for the CDR3 is TGTGCCAGCAGGCAGGGGTCCGGGGAGCTGTTTTTT. J is TRBJ2-2 and V is TRBV6-5; a possible D gene is TRBD1 (6 bases). Germline values: CDR1 MNHEY, CDR2 SVGAGI. V lost 6 bases and J lost 6, with 8 bases in between. The CDR3 spans 12 residues.

The V gene is TRBV6-5, the J gene TRBJ2-3; tentatively, D is TRBD1 (6 bases). Germline CDR1 reads MNHEY; CDR2 reads SVGAGI. V was shortened by 11 bases and J by 3 bases, with 9 bases between the two germline ends. The length of the CDR3 is 11 residues. CDR3 loop: CAGTGTDTQYF. In DNA, the CDR3 is TGTGCCGGCACAGGGACAGATACGCAGTATTTT.

The genes are TRBV3-1 (or the pseudogene TRBV3-2) and TRBJ2-7; 8 nucleotides match TRBD2. The CDR3 consists of 13 residues. In germline, CDR1 is LGHDT, CDR2 YNNKEL (reference sequence). V shed 4 bases, J shed 3 bases, and the junction held 2 bases outside the gene matches. CDR3 sequence reads: CASSPSGSYEQYF. The CDR3 coding sequence is TGTGCCAGCAGCCCCAGCGGGAGCTACGAGCAGTACTTC.

In the case of this clone: This specimen includes other DNA sequences encoding the same CDR3. The chain has TRBV5-1 and TRBJ1-2; unclear D gene. V was trimmed by 0 bases and J by 8 bases, leaving 8 bases between them. CDR3 length: 12 residues. Germline V gene lookup returns CDR1 SGHRS and CDR2 YFSETQ. The CDR3 sequence: CASSLGGQGYTF. The CDR3 DNA follows: TGCGCCAGCAGCTTGGGAGGGCAGGGCTACACCTTC.

As for this clone: This CDR3 is also generated by other DNA sequences in the sample. The chain uses TRBV24-1 and TRBJ2-3, with 7 bases fitting TRBD2. CDR3 size: 14 residues. The germline CDR1 and CDR2 sequences are KGHDR and SFDVKD. V shed 4 bases and J 1 base; nucleotides not matched to a gene: 1. The CDR3 region is CATSDSGGTDTQYF. For the CDR3, the DNA is TGTGCCACCAGTGACAGCGGGGGCACAGATACGCAGTATTTT.

The chain carries TRBV18 and TRBJ1-2; perhaps TRBD1 as D (5 bases). Germline V gene lookup returns CDR1 KGHSH and CDR2 LQKENI. The germline V and J ends were trimmed by 4 bases and 4 bases, with 16 bases remaining between them. CDR3 length: 15 amino acids. The CDR3 here is CASSLRQQASYGYTF. As DNA, the CDR3 is TGTGCCAGCTCACTAAGACAACAGGCCTCCTATGGCTACACCTTC.

The chain employs TRBV19 and TRBJ1-5; D may be TRBD1 (5 bases). Trimming left V 5 bases short and J 7 bases short, with 15 bases between. This CDR3 is 14 amino acids long. The V gene's germline CDR1 is LNHDA and CDR2 SQIVND (reference sequence). The CDR3 protein is CASSLVDTKQPQHF. For the CDR3, the DNA is TGTGCCAGTAGTTTGGTGGACACGAAACAGCCCCAGCATTTT.

The genes are TRBV3-1 (or the pseudogene TRBV3-2) and TRBJ2-5, with TRBD1 as a possible D gene (6 bases). V lost 1 base and J 4 bases, leaving 13 bases between the germline ends. Per the germline V gene, CDR1 is LGHDT and CDR2 is YNNKEL (reference sequence). There are 15 residues in the CDR3. CDR3 nucleotides: TGTGCCAGCAGCCAAGGAGGGGGATGGGCAGAGACCCAGTACTTC. Its translation: CASSQGGGWAETQYF.

The count of this clone is one. V usage is TRBV10-2 and J usage is TRBJ1-1; possibly TRBD1 for D (5 bases). Germline V CDR1 and CDR2: WSHSY, SAAADI. The CDR3 totals 13 residues. Trimming removed 8 bases from V and 5 bases from J, with 15 bases in between. CDR3 sequence reads: CASGDGGWTEAFF. CDR3 bases: TGCGCCAGCGGGGACGGGGGGTGGACTGAAGCTTTCTTT.

The CDR3 region is CASSIIGQGSYGYTF. The CDR3 region has the DNA TGTGCCAGTAGTATAATTGGTCAGGGGAGCTATGGCTACACCTTC. The rearrangement links TRBV19 to TRBJ1-2; tentatively, D is TRBD1 (6 bases). The CDR3 extends over 15 amino acids. The germline V gene has CDR1 LNHDA and CDR2 SQIVND (reference sequence). V was shortened by 2 bases and J by 4 bases, with 14 bases between the two germline ends. Full variable domain (remainder filled in from reference TRBV19 and TRBJ1-2): DGGITQSPKYLFRKEGQNVTLSCEQNLNHDAMYWYRQDPGQGLRLIYYSQIVNDFQKGDIAEGYSVSREKKESFPLTVTSAQKNPTAFYLCASSIIGQGSYGYTFGSGTRLTVV.

V usage is TRBV6-1 and J usage is TRBJ2-7; D perhaps matches TRBD1 (5 bases). CDR1 and CDR2 from the germline V gene are MNHNS and SASEGT. There are 15 residues in the CDR3. The ends were cut back, 1 base at V and 5 bases at J, with 15 bases in the middle. The CDR3 nucleotides read TGTGCCAGCAGTGAAGTAGGGGTAGGACAACACGAGCAGTACTTC. Protein: CASSEVGVGQHEQYF.

The gene calls are TRBV27 and TRBJ1-2; 7 nucleotides agree with TRBD1. The length of the CDR3 is 17 residues. Germline CDR1 is MNHEY and CDR2 is SMNVEV (reference sequence). The ends lost 3 bases at V and 1 base at J; junction bases unmatched: 11. The CDR3 loop is CASSFATGEVINYGYTF. The CDR3 coding sequence is TGTGCCAGCAGTTTCGCAACAGGGGAGGTGATTAACTATGGCTACACCTTC.

The chain employs TRBV3-1 (or the pseudogene TRBV3-2) and TRBJ1-3; D unresolved. Germline V gene sequence: CDR1 LGHDT, CDR2 YNNKEL (reference sequence). This CDR3 region has 15 residues. Trimming pared 2 bases from V and 2 bases from J, leaving 10 bases between. CDR3 nucleotides: TGTGCCAGCAGCCAATTTGCGGATCCTGGAAACACCATATATTTT. It translates to CASSQFADPGNTIYF.

This clone was recorded once. The rearrangement links TRBV5-4 to TRBJ2-2; possibly TRBD2 for D (5 bases). Deletions cut 4 bases from V and 4 bases from J, with 14 bases between. Germline V gene lookup returns CDR1 SGHNT and CDR2 YYREEE (reference sequence). The CDR3 is made up of 15 amino acids. CDR3 sequence reads: CASSGREDFTGELFF. In nucleotides, the CDR3 is TGTGCCAGCAGCGGCCGCGAGGACTTCACCGGGGAGCTGTTTTTT. Full variable domain (rest looked up from reference TRBV5-4 and TRBJ2-2): ETGVTQSPTHLIKTRGQQVTLRCSSQSGHNTVSWYQQALGQGPQFIFQYYREEENGRGNFPPRFSGLQFPNYSSELNVNALELDDSALYLCASSGREDFTGELFFGEGSRLTVL.

CDR3 nucleotides: TGTGCCAGCAGCCGTAGGACAGATTTCACAGATACGCAGTATTTT. Translating it yields CASSRRTDFTDTQYF. The chain carries TRBV7-9 and TRBJ2-3; D might be TRBD1 (6 bases). There are 15 residues in the CDR3. V was cut by 5 bases and J by 2 bases, with 14 bases left in between. Germline values: CDR1 SEHNR, CDR2 FQNEAQ (reference sequence).

In regard to this clone: The same CDR3 is also encoded by other DNA sequences in this sample. This chain uses TRBV5-1 with TRBJ2-7; 9 nucleotides line up with TRBD1. The CDR3 totals 13 residues. Germline V gene lookup returns CDR1 SGHRS and CDR2 YFSETQ. Trimming took 7 bases from V and 1 from J; bases not matched to a gene: 3. CDR3 residues: CASRGTGSYEQYF. As DNA, the CDR3 is TGCGCCAGCCGCGGGACAGGGTCCTACGAGCAGTACTTC.